This is a list of T cell receptor beta chains from one sample in a study of OX40 agonist ivuxolimab in advanced cancers. The data were produced by immunoSEQ multiplex PCR, yet TCRdb's version contains in-frame clones alone and is incomplete. This sample yields around 60,000 clones, of which about nine tenths are seen a single time; roughly 17% belongs to the top ten. This specimen consisted of CD4+ or CD8+ T cells sorted from blood, obtained in a trial of the OX40 agonist ivuxolimab. The source of these receptors is an adult with an advanced solid tumor such as melanoma, head and neck, liver or kidney cancer. CDR3s include the opening cysteine and the closing phenylalanine or tryptophan. Fields, in order: V gene, J gene, D gene, clone size, CDR3 protein, CDR3 DNA. D genes are given only for firm matches. The size field is filled for only some rows; it gives once, few, many or a size class.

v_call: TRBV2; j_call: TRBJ2-7; d_call: .; clone_size: .; cdr3_aa: CASGVYEQYF; cdr3_nt: TGTGCCAGCGGAGTCTACGAGCAGTACTTC
v_call: TRBV4-2; j_call: TRBJ2-5; d_call: TRBD1; clone_size: .; cdr3_aa: CASSQDQGTGWETQYF; cdr3_nt: TGTGCCAGCAGCCAAGATCAAGGGACAGGGTGGGAGACCCAGTACTTC
v_call: TRBV28; j_call: TRBJ2-7; d_call: TRBD1; clone_size: .; cdr3_aa: CASSQPGQAPYEQYF; cdr3_nt: TGTGCCAGCAGTCAACCGGGACAGGCGCCCTACGAGCAGTACTTC
v_call: TRBV30; j_call: TRBJ2-3; d_call: .; clone_size: .; cdr3_aa: CAWSWQLTSTDTQYF; cdr3_nt: TGTGCCTGGAGTTGGCAGCTAACTAGCACAGATACGCAGTATTTT
v_call: TRBV5-4; j_call: TRBJ1-4; d_call: TRBD1; clone_size: .; cdr3_aa: CASSRGTGPTNEKLFF; cdr3_nt: TGTGCCAGCAGCCGCGGGACAGGGCCAACTAATGAAAAACTGTTTTTT
v_call: TRBV4-1; j_call: TRBJ1-4; d_call: .; clone_size: .; cdr3_aa: CASSQAGRGGGEKLFF; cdr3_nt: TGCGCCAGCAGCCAAGCTGGTCGCGGGGGGGGTGAAAAACTGTTTTTT
v_call: TRBV7-9; j_call: TRBJ2-7; d_call: .; clone_size: .; cdr3_aa: CASSSRVSSSYEQYF; cdr3_nt: TGTGCCAGCAGCTCCCGGGTCTCAAGCTCCTACGAGCAGTACTTC
v_call: TRBV19; j_call: TRBJ2-1; d_call: TRBD2; clone_size: .; cdr3_aa: CATGLAASYNEQFF; cdr3_nt: TGTGCCACGGGACTAGCGGCCTCCTACAATGAGCAGTTCTTC
v_call: TRBV11-3; j_call: TRBJ2-7; d_call: .; clone_size: .; cdr3_aa: CASSLGGSGVPYEQYF; cdr3_nt: TGTGCCAGTAGCTTAGGAGGTAGCGGAGTCCCCTACGAGCAGTACTTC
v_call: TRBV5-6; j_call: TRBJ2-7; d_call: .; clone_size: once; cdr3_aa: CASSLGVSGYEQYF; cdr3_nt: TGTGCCAGCAGCTTAGGGGTATCAGGTTACGAGCAGTACTTC
v_call: TRBV19; j_call: TRBJ2-2; d_call: .; clone_size: .; cdr3_aa: CASSIDRWELFF; cdr3_nt: TGTGCCAGTAGTATAGACAGGTGGGAGCTGTTTTTT
v_call: TRBV2; j_call: TRBJ2-2; d_call: .; clone_size: .; cdr3_aa: CASSLPYTGELFF; cdr3_nt: TGTGCCAGCAGTCTCCCTTACACCGGGGAGCTGTTTTTT
v_call: TRBV6-5; j_call: TRBJ2-5; d_call: .; clone_size: many; cdr3_aa: CASRGGRETQYF; cdr3_nt: TGTGCCAGCAGAGGAGGCAGGGAGACCCAGTACTTC
v_call: TRBV7-7; j_call: TRBJ1-2; d_call: TRBD1; clone_size: .; cdr3_aa: CASSDRDRGPNYGYTF; cdr3_nt: TGTGCTAGCAGCGATAGGGACAGGGGACCGAACTATGGCTACACCTTC
v_call: TRBV7-2; j_call: TRBJ1-5; d_call: TRBD1; clone_size: .; cdr3_aa: CASSLERGRGPQHF; cdr3_nt: TGTGCCAGCAGCTTAGAGAGGGGGCGCGGGCCCCAGCATTTT
v_call: TRBV2; j_call: TRBJ2-7; d_call: TRBD2; clone_size: few; cdr3_aa: CASSEREGLEEQYF; cdr3_nt: TGTGCCAGCAGTGAGCGGGAGGGCTTAGAGGAGCAGTACTTC
v_call: TRBV25-1; j_call: TRBJ2-5; d_call: .; clone_size: .; cdr3_aa: CASSGSGRRETQYF; cdr3_nt: TGTGCCAGCAGTGGCAGTGGTAGGCGGGAGACCCAGTACTTC
v_call: TRBV6-4; j_call: TRBJ1-2; d_call: TRBD1; clone_size: .; cdr3_aa: CASSRQGAEGYTF; cdr3_nt: TGTGCCAGCAGCCGACAGGGGGCGGAGGGCTACACCTTC
v_call: TRBV2; j_call: TRBJ1-2; d_call: TRBD1; clone_size: .; cdr3_aa: CANRQTGSRGYTF; cdr3_nt: TGTGCCAACAGGCAGACAGGGAGTCGTGGCTACACCTTC
v_call: TRBV7-7; j_call: TRBJ2-2; d_call: .; clone_size: .; cdr3_aa: CASSLQGGAGELFF; cdr3_nt: TGTGCTAGCAGCTTACAGGGCGGTGCCGGGGAGCTGTTTTTT
v_call: TRBV4-3; j_call: TRBJ1-5; d_call: .; clone_size: .; cdr3_aa: CASSQQGQINQPQHF; cdr3_nt: TGCGCCAGCAGCCAACAAGGCCAGATCAATCAGCCCCAGCATTTT
v_call: TRBV7-3; j_call: TRBJ2-7; d_call: .; clone_size: once; cdr3_aa: CASSSGQLQYF; cdr3_nt: TGTGCCAGCAGCTCAGGACAGCTACAATACTTC
v_call: TRBV6-5; j_call: TRBJ2-1; d_call: TRBD2; clone_size: .; cdr3_aa: CASRLAGGYNEQFF; cdr3_nt: TGTGCCAGCCGACTAGCGGGAGGTTATAATGAGCAGTTCTTC
v_call: TRBV19; j_call: TRBJ2-7; d_call: TRBD1; clone_size: once; cdr3_aa: CASSIQGQGPYEQYF; cdr3_nt: TGTGCCAGTAGTATTCAGGGACAGGGACCCTACGAGCAGTACTTC
v_call: TRBV2; j_call: TRBJ1-5; d_call: TRBD1; clone_size: .; cdr3_aa: CASSAPRDRGQPQHF; cdr3_nt: TGTGCCAGCAGTGCACCTAGGGACAGGGGTCAGCCCCAGCATTTT
v_call: TRBV13; j_call: TRBJ1-2; d_call: TRBD1; clone_size: once; cdr3_aa: CASSFFWGTGANYGYTF; cdr3_nt: TGTGCCAGCAGCTTTTTTTGGGGGACAGGGGCCAACTATGGCTACACCTTC
v_call: TRBV27; j_call: TRBJ1-1; d_call: .; clone_size: .; cdr3_aa: CASSLEQNTEAFF; cdr3_nt: TGTGCCAGCAGTTTAGAACAAAACACTGAAGCTTTCTTT
v_call: TRBV6-5; j_call: TRBJ2-1; d_call: .; clone_size: .; cdr3_aa: CASSIRVAYNEQFF; cdr3_nt: TGTGCCAGCAGTATCCGGGTGGCCTACAATGAGCAGTTCTTC
v_call: TRBV2; j_call: TRBJ1-2; d_call: .; clone_size: .; cdr3_aa: CASRAGTGRRYGYTF; cdr3_nt: TGTGCCAGCAGAGCAGGTACGGGACGAAGATATGGCTACACCTTC